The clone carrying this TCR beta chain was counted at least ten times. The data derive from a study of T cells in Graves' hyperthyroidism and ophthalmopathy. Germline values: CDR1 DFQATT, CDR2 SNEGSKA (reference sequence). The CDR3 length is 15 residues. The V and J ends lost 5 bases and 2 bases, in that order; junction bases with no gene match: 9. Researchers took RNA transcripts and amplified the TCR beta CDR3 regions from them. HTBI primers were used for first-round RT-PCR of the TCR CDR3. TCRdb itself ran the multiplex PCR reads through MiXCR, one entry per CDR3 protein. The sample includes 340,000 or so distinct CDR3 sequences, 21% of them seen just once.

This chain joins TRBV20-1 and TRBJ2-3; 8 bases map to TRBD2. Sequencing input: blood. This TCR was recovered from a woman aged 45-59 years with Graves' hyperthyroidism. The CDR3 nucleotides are TGCAGTGCTCGGGAATTCGGGAGGGACACAGATACGCAGTATTTT. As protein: CSAREFGRDTDTQYF.